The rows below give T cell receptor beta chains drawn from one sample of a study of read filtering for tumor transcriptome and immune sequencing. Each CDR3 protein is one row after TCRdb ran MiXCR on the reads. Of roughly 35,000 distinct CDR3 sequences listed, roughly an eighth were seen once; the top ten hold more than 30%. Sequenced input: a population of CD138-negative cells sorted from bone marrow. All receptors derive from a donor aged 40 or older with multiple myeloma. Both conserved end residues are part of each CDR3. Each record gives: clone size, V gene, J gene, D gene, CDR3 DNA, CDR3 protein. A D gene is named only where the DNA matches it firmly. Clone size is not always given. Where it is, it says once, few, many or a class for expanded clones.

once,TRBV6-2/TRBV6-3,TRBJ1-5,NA,TGTGCCAGCGGCGCGGACAGAAACAATCAGCCCCAGCATTTT,CASGADRNNQPQHF
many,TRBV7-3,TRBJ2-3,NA,TGTGCCAGCAGCGCCCACTCGTTAGATACGCAGTATTTT,CASSAHSLDTQYF
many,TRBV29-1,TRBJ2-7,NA,TGCAGCGTTGAAACCGACAGCTACGAGCAGTACTTC,CSVETDSYEQYF
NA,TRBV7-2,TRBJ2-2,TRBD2,TGTGCCAGCCGCTTAGTACTAGCGGGAGGGAATTTAAAAACCGGGGAGCTGTTTTTT,CASRLVLAGGNLKTGELFF
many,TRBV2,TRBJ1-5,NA,TGTGCCAGCAGTGATTCAGTAAACAATCAGCCCCAGCATTTT,CASSDSVNNQPQHF
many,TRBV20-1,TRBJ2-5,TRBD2,TGCAGTGCACCCGGGACTAACCAAGAGACCCAGTACTTC,CSAPGTNQETQYF
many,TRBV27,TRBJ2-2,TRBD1,TGTGCCAGCAAACCGGGACAGGGTAACGGGGAGCTGTTTTTT,CASKPGQGNGELFF
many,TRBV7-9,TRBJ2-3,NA,TGTGCCAGCAGCTACGACAGTTCGGATACGCAGTATTTT,CASSYDSSDTQYF
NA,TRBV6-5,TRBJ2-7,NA,TGTGCCAGCAGTTACTCCTCGGGTCTAAACTACGAGCAGTACTTC,CASSYSSGLNYEQYF
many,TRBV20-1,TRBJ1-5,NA,TGCAGTGCCGGGCAGGGGAGTCAGCCCCAGCATTTT,CSAGQGSQPQHF
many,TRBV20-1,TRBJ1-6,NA,TGCAGTGCTAGTACAGTAGATGACTCTTCACCCCTCCACTTT,CSASTVDDSSPLHF
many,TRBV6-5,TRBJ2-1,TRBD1,TGTGCCAGCAGTTATCACACCGGGACAGGCACCTACAATGAGCAGTTCTTC,CASSYHTGTGTYNEQFF
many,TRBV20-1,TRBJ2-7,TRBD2,TGCAGTGCTTCGAGCGGGAGTCGGACCTACGAGCAGTACTTC,CSASSGSRTYEQYF
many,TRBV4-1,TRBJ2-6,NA,TGCGCCAGCAGCCAAGAAGGCTCGGGCTCTGGGGCCAACGTCCTGACTTTC,CASSQEGSGSGANVLTF
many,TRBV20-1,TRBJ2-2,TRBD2,TGCAGTGCTAGGTTCAGCGGGAGGGCCGGCGGGGAGCTGTTTTTT,CSARFSGRAGGELFF
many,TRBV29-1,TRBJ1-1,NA,TGCAGCGTTGGGCAGGGGATTAACACTGAAGCTTTCTTT,CSVGQGINTEAFF
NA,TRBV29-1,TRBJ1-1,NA,TGCAGCGTTGAAGGGGGGCAGACGAACACTGAAGCTTTCTTT,CSVEGGQTNTEAFF
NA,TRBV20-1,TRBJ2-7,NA,TGCAGTGCTGTCTCGAGACAGAGGGTATACGAGCAGTACTTC,CSAVSRQRVYEQYF
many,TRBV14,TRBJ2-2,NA,TGTGCCAGCAGCCAAGTCTACGGTGCCGGGGAGCTGTTTTTT,CASSQVYGAGELFF
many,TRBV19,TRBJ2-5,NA,TGTGCCAGTAGTATTGGAGGGGACAAGACCCAGTACTTC,CASSIGGDKTQYF
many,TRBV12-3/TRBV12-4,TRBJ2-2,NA,TGTGCCAGCAGTTTCCTGTCCCGTGGCGGCACCGGGGAGCTGTTTTTT,CASSFLSRGGTGELFF
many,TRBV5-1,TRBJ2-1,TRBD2,TGCGCCAGCAGCTCCGGGACTAGCGGGTTTATCTACAATGAGCAGTTCTTC,CASSSGTSGFIYNEQFF
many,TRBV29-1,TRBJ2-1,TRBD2,TGCAGCGTTGATTTTTTAGCGGGCGGCAATGAGCAGTTCTTC,CSVDFLAGGNEQFF
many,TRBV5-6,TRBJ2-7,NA,TGTGCCAGCAGCCAATATGGGACCAAGCCCTACGAGCAGTACTTC,CASSQYGTKPYEQYF
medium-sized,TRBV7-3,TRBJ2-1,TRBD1,TGTGCCAGCAGCGCCGGGACAGCCTCCTACAATGAGCAGTTCTTC,CASSAGTASYNEQFF
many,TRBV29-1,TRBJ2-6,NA,TGCAGCGTTGAAGCCTCAGACTCTGGGGCCAACGTCCTGACTTTC,CSVEASDSGANVLTF